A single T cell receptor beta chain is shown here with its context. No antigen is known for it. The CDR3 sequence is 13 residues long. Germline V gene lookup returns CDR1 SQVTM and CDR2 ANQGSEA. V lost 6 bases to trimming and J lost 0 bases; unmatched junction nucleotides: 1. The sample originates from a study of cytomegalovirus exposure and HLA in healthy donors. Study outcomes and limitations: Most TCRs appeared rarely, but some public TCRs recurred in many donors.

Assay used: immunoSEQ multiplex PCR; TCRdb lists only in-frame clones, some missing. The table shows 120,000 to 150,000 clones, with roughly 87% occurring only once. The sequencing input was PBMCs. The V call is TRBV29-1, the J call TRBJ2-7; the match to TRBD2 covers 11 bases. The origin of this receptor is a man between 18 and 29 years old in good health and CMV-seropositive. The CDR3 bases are TGCAGCGTGACTAGCGGGATCTCCTACGAGCAGTACTTC. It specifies CSVTSGISYEQYF.